These 12 T cell receptor beta chains originate from one sample sequenced in a study of CD8+ T cells in alopecia areata. TCR sequencing used cDNA made by reverse transcription of extracted RNA. Here immunoSEQ multiplex PCR was the method, and the copy in TCRdb shows in-frame clones only, minus some. In the table there are about 200,000 clones, roughly 56% of which are singletons. What was sequenced was CD8+ T cells sorted from blood. The receptors originated from a human donor in good health.

V gene TRBV5-1 combines with J gene TRBJ2-1; TRBD2 agrees at 7 bases. V shed 1 base and J 0 bases; nucleotides not matched to a gene: 4. CDR1 SGHRS and CDR2 YFSETQ come from the germline V gene. CDR3 size: 16 residues. DNA of the CDR3: TGCGCCAGCAGCTTGTGGGAGGGGAGCTCCTACAATGAGCAGTTCTTC. This sequence encodes CASSLWEGSSYNEQFF.

CDR3 region: CASSLRTGGLETQYF. The CDR3 coding sequence is TGCGCCAGCAGCCTCCGGACAGGGGGCTTAGAGACCCAGTACTTC. This chain connects TRBV4-1 to TRBJ2-5; 11 nucleotides match TRBD1. The length of the CDR3 is 15 residues. After removal of 4 bases from V and 4 bases from J, the junction contained 5 bases not matched to a gene. Germline V gene sequence: CDR1 MGHRA, CDR2 YSYEKL.

This clone was counted between two and nine times. The V and J genes are TRBV4-1 and TRBJ2-5; possible D gene TRBD1, 6 bases. The CDR3 has 16 residues. CDR1 MGHRA and CDR2 YSYEKL come from the germline V gene. The V and J ends lost 0 bases and 3 bases respectively, with 14 bases between them. CDR3 in amino acids: CASSQDSYRVEETQYF. The CDR3 coding sequence is TGCGCCAGCAGCCAAGATTCCTACAGGGTGGAAGAGACCCAGTACTTC.

The chain couples TRBV7-2 to TRBJ1-2, with 8 nucleotides matching TRBD1. V was pared by 5 bases and J by 2 bases, with 7 bases of the junction left unmatched. Germline CDR1 reads SGHTA; CDR2 reads FQGNSA. The CDR3 is 15 residues long. CDR3: CASSPTGGGNYGYTF. For the CDR3, the DNA is TGTGCCAGCAGCCCCACAGGGGGGGGGAACTATGGCTACACCTTC.

The V call is TRBV4-1, the J call TRBJ1-1; 8 nucleotides match TRBD1. The J segment lost 3 bases and the V segment lost 0 bases, leaving 3 bases of the junction unmatched. The CDR3 is 15 amino acids. Germline loops: CDR1 MGHRA, CDR2 YSYEKL. DNA of the CDR3: TGCGCCAGCAGCCAAGAGGGACAGGTTTACACTGAAGCTTTCTTT. It specifies CASSQEGQVYTEAFF.

The chain is built from TRBV5-6 and TRBJ2-7, with D perhaps assigned TRBD1 or TRBD2 (5 bases each). The CDR3 has 13 amino acids. V was shortened by 6 bases and J by 3 bases, with 13 bases between the two germline ends. The germline V gene has CDR1 SGHDT and CDR2 YYEEEE. Here the CDR3 reads CASTSRGVYEQYF. Here the CDR3 DNA reads TGTGCCAGCACCTCCCGAGGGGTCTACGAGCAGTACTTC.

With respect to this clone: With a much larger clone just one base away, this may be a read error. Other DNA sequences of this sample code for an identical CDR3. The chain combines TRBV5-6 with TRBJ2-5; D is unclear. Trimming pared 2 bases from V and 5 bases from J, leaving 4 bases between. The CDR3 spans 11 residues. Per germline, CDR1 SGHDT and CDR2 YYEEEE. CDR3 DNA sequence: TGTGCCAGCAGCTTTGGGGAGACCCAGTACTTC. Amino acid sequence: CASSFGETQYF. Full variable domain (remainder filled in from reference TRBV5-6 and TRBJ2-5): DAGVTQSPTHLIKTRGQQVTLRCSPKSGHDTVSWYQQALGQGPQFIFQYYEEEERQRGNFPDRFSGHQFPNYSSELNVNALLLGDSALYLCASSFGETQYFGPGTRLLVL.

This clone was observed once. This chain connects TRBV2 to TRBJ2-1, with D perhaps assigned TRBD1 or TRBD2 (5 bases each). The CDR3 extends over 15 amino acids. The germline V gene has CDR1 SNHLY and CDR2 FYNNEI. V lost 3 bases to trimming and J lost 4 bases, with 13 bases between them. The CDR3 DNA sequence: TGTGCCAGCAGTGATAGAGGGGCCGCATACAATGAGCAGTTCTTC. Protein: CASSDRGAAYNEQFF.

This clone was seen more than once but under ten times. J is TRBJ1-1 and V is TRBV27; no firm D call. The CDR3 runs to 14 residues. V lost 3 bases and J 0 bases, leaving 8 bases between the germline ends. The V gene's germline CDR1 is MNHEY and CDR2 SMNVEV (reference sequence). The CDR3 region is CASSFGILNTEAFF. Here the CDR3 DNA reads TGTGCCAGCAGTTTCGGCATTCTGAACACTGAAGCTTTCTTT.

This clone was counted once. The gene calls are TRBV30 and TRBJ1-5; D is unresolved. Deletions cut 4 bases from V and 6 bases from J, with 16 bases between. CDR1 and CDR2 from the germline V gene are GTSNPN and SVGIG (reference sequence). This CDR3 has 14 amino acids. The CDR3 nucleotides are TGTGCCTGGAAGAGACCCGGCGGGAGTCAGCCCCAGCATTTT. Translated: CAWKRPGGSQPQHF.

The V and J genes are TRBV29-1 and TRBJ2-7; 10 bases fit TRBD1. CDR3 size: 14 residues. V was pared by 3 bases and J by 1 base, with 3 bases of the junction left unmatched. Germline CDR1 is SQVTM and CDR2 is ANQGSEA. CDR3 bases: TGCAGCGTTGAGAGGACAGGGGGATCCTACGAGCAGTACTTC. Its protein is CSVERTGGSYEQYF.

This clone appeared a few times. Written as DNA, the CDR3 is TGTGCCAGCAGTGAATTAGGGGGGTACCTCCACTTT. Encoded protein: CASSELGGYLHF. V gene TRBV25-1 combines with J gene TRBJ1-6, with TRBD1 as a possible D gene (6 bases). This CDR3 contains 12 residues. Per the germline V gene, CDR1 is MGHDK and CDR2 is SYGVNS. The V and J ends lost 1 base and 15 bases respectively, with 10 bases between them.